Listed below are T cell receptor beta chains from one sample, sequenced in a study of blood T cell repertoires in COVID-19. Data came from immunoSEQ multiplex PCR; TCRdb stores just in-frame clones and leaves some out. Seen here are 120,000 to 150,000 clones, 76% observed once, and the top ten hold roughly 4.5%. The sequenced sample was peripheral blood. The receptors derive from a man aged 55 to 69 with acute or convalescent COVID-19. CDR3s include the opening cysteine and the closing phenylalanine or tryptophan. The D gene is left open where the match is weak. Size tells how often a clone was seen (once, few, many) or the class of an expanded clone, and some rows leave it out.

V gene	D gene	J gene	clone size	CDR3 DNA	CDR3 protein
TRBV6-5	-	TRBJ2-5	-	TGTGCCAGCAGTACCGTGCACCGGGGAGGAGAGACCCAGTACTTC	CASSTVHRGGETQYF
TRBV27	TRBD1	TRBJ2-7	-	TGTGCCAGCAGTTCCGGGACAGGGCACTACGAGCAGTACTTC	CASSSGTGHYEQYF
TRBV6-5	TRBD1	TRBJ1-2	-	TGTGCCAGCAGGGGGACAGTAGCCTATGGCTACACCTTC	CASRGTVAYGYTF
TRBV30	-	TRBJ2-5	-	TGTGCCTGGAGTGTCCAAGCTAAAGAGACCCAGTACTTC	CAWSVQAKETQYF
TRBV5-1	TRBD2	TRBJ2-3	-	TGCGCCAGCAGCCTGGGGACTAGCGGGAGTACGGATACGCAGTATTTT	CASSLGTSGSTDTQYF
TRBV7-9	TRBD2	TRBJ2-2	once	TGTGCCAGCAGCTTTTCTCACCCGGGACTAGCGGGAGCCGGGGAGCTGTTTTTT	CASSFSHPGLAGAGELFF
TRBV19	TRBD1	TRBJ1-2	few	TGTGCCAGTACCCCCGCAGGGGGCAGGGGCTACACCTTC	CASTPAGGRGYTF
TRBV5-4	-	TRBJ1-2	-	TGTGCCAGCAGCTATTGGGGCGGCTATGGCTACACCTTC	CASSYWGGYGYTF
TRBV20-1	-	TRBJ2-1	-	TGCAATGCTAGTCCTTCTAGGTACAATGAGCAGTTCTTC	CNASPSRYNEQFF
TRBV5-1	-	TRBJ2-2	few	TGCGCCAGCTGTCCGGGTAGTACGAACACCGGGGAGCTGTTTTTT	CASCPGSTNTGELFF
TRBV6-1	TRBD1	TRBJ1-5	-	TGTGCCAGCAGTGAGGCAGGGGGAAATCAGCCCCAGCATTTT	CASSEAGGNQPQHF
TRBV18	-	TRBJ2-1	-	TGTGCCAGCTCACCTAGCTCCTACAATGAGCAGTTCTTC	CASSPSSYNEQFF
TRBV3-1/TRBV3-2	-	TRBJ2-1	-	TGTGCCAGCAGCCAAGATGGAGGGGATGAGCAGTTCTTC	CASSQDGGDEQFF
TRBV15	TRBD1	TRBJ1-3	-	TGTGCCACCAGCAGAGATCTGACAGGGTCTGGAAACACCATATATTTT	CATSRDLTGSGNTIYF
TRBV9	TRBD2	TRBJ2-3	-	TGTGCCAGCAGCGTGAGCGGGGCTAGCACAGATACGCAGTATTTT	CASSVSGASTDTQYF
TRBV4-1	TRBD1	TRBJ2-5	-	TGCGCCAGCAGCCAAGCCGGACAGGGCTTAGGAGAGACCCAGTACTTC	CASSQAGQGLGETQYF
TRBV15	TRBD2	TRBJ2-7	-	TGTGCCACCAGCAGAGAAGGACTAGCGGGAAAGGGAGAGCAGTACTTC	CATSREGLAGKGEQYF
TRBV18	-	TRBJ2-5	once	TGTGCCAGCTCACCACAATCCCCGGGATATCAAGAGACCCAGTACTTC	CASSPQSPGYQETQYF
TRBV5-4	TRBD2	TRBJ2-7	few	TGTGCCAGCAGCTTTAGCGGGTTCCGTGGCGAGCAGTACTTC	CASSFSGFRGEQYF
TRBV14	-	TRBJ1-4	-	TGTGCCAGCAGCTTCACGGGGGGCGCGGGCGAAAAACTGTTTTTT	CASSFTGGAGEKLFF
TRBV6-5	-	TRBJ1-2	-	TGTGCCAGCACCCGGGAAGGGTTGGGGAACTATGGCTACACCTTC	CASTREGLGNYGYTF
TRBV5-1	-	TRBJ2-3	-	TGCGCCAGCAGCTTTGGGGAGGTAACAGATACGCAGTATTTT	CASSFGEVTDTQYF
TRBV5-1	TRBD1	TRBJ1-6	-	TGCGCCAGCAGCAGCGGGACAGGGCATTCACCCCTCCACTTT	CASSSGTGHSPLHF
TRBV19	-	TRBJ1-5	-	TGTGCCAGTAGTATAAGGGGCCTCAATCAGCCCCAGCATTTT	CASSIRGLNQPQHF
TRBV9	-	TRBJ2-1	-	TGTGCCAGCAGCGTAGACGGTGGACAGTTCTACAATGAGCAGTTCTTC	CASSVDGGQFYNEQFF
TRBV5-1	-	TRBJ2-6	-	TGCGCCAGCAGCTTGGCACGACAGACCTCTGGGGCCAACGTCCTGACTTTC	CASSLARQTSGANVLTF
TRBV5-1	-	TRBJ2-7	-	TGCGCCAGCAGCTTGGAGACCTACAGCTACGAGCAGTACTTC	CASSLETYSYEQYF
TRBV27	TRBD1	TRBJ2-7	-	TGTGCCAGCAGTTTAGAGGGCTACTCCGGGACAGGGACCTACGAGCAGTACTTC	CASSLEGYSGTGTYEQYF
TRBV7-9	-	TRBJ1-2	-	TGTGCCAGCAGCTCGTCCGGGACACCTAACTATGGCTACACCTTC	CASSSSGTPNYGYTF
TRBV19	-	TRBJ1-1	few	TGTGCCAGTAGTTTACCCCTAGGCAAGAACACTGAAGCTTTCTTT	CASSLPLGKNTEAFF
TRBV11-3	TRBD2	TRBJ2-1	-	TGTGCCAGCAGCTTAAATGGACTAGCGGGGAATGAGCAGTTCTTC	CASSLNGLAGNEQFF
TRBV5-4	TRBD1	TRBJ1-1	few	TGTGCCCTCACAAGGGGGCGGGGTGAAGCTTTCTTT	CALTRGRGEAFF
TRBV4-1	TRBD2	TRBJ2-7	-	TGCGCCAGCAGCCAAGGGACTAGCGGCTACGAGCAGTACTTC	CASSQGTSGYEQYF
TRBV19	TRBD1	TRBJ1-2	-	TGTGCCAGTACTTCCGGGACAGGCTATGGCTACACCTTC	CASTSGTGYGYTF
TRBV30	TRBD2	TRBJ2-7	-	TGTGCCAGCGAGCGGGATGTTACTTACGAGCAGTACTTC	CASERDVTYEQYF
TRBV6-5	TRBD2	TRBJ2-7	-	TGTGCCAGCACGGGGGGACCCTACGAGCAGTACTTC	CASTGGPYEQYF
TRBV3-1/TRBV3-2	TRBD1	TRBJ2-7	-	TGTGCCAGCAGCCACGGGACAGGGGGCTCCTACGAGCAGTACTTC	CASSHGTGGSYEQYF
TRBV5-6	-	TRBJ1-1	-	TGTGCCAGCAGCTTGGCCGGCAGGGCTGGGGACACTGAAGCTTTCTTT	CASSLAGRAGDTEAFF
TRBV7-9	TRBD1	TRBJ1-5	many	TGTGCCAGCAGCCCTACAGGGGGTCAGCCCCAGCATTTT	CASSPTGGQPQHF
TRBV19	TRBD2	TRBJ2-7	-	TGTGCCAGCAGTCTGGGACTAGCGGACTACGAGCAGTACTTC	CASSLGLADYEQYF
TRBV28	TRBD1	TRBJ1-2	-	TGTGCCAGCAGTTCGGGACAGGGGGGGAACTATGGCTACACCTTC	CASSSGQGGNYGYTF
TRBV6-5	TRBD1	TRBJ1-6	-	TGTGCCAGCAGTTACGCCGGGACAGCCAATTCACCCCTCCACTTT	CASSYAGTANSPLHF
TRBV29-1	-	TRBJ2-7	many	TGCAGCGTTCTGGGGTACGGGATGGTCTACGAGCAGTACTTC	CSVLGYGMVYEQYF